These T cell receptor beta chains were read from a single sample in a study of Graves' ophthalmopathy and Graves' hyperthyroidism. In TCRdb, the multiplex PCR reads were re-called with MiXCR into one record per CDR3 protein. The table lists about 740,000 distinct CDR3 sequences, approximately 40% of them singletons, with 44% in the top ten. The sequenced sample consisted of peripheral blood. All receptors come from an adult man with Graves' ophthalmopathy. Both conserved end residues are part of each CDR3. D genes are given only for firm matches. Expanded clones are given a class, and other clones once, few, many or no size at all.

J | size | D | V | DNA | CDR3
TRBJ1-2 | - | - | TRBV21-1 | TGTGCCAGCAGCCAAGCGACTTTCTATGGCTACACCTTC | CASSQATFYGYTF
TRBJ1-1 | - | TRBD1 | TRBV20-1 | TGCAGTGCTAGAGAGCCTCCAGGGGGTCAGAACACTGAAGCTTTCTTT | CSAREPPGGQNTEAFF
TRBJ1-4 | few | - | TRBV12-3/TRBV12-4 | TGTGCCAGCAGTTTTTCTAGGGGGACGAATGAAAAACTGTTTTTT | CASSFSRGTNEKLFF
TRBJ2-7 | - | - | TRBV6-5 | TGTGCCAGCAGTTACTCCTTGGACGGGGGTTACGAGCAGTACTTC | CASSYSLDGGYEQYF
TRBJ2-1 | few | TRBD1 | TRBV25-1 | TGTGCCAGCAGTGAATTCGGGACAGGGGGCCGTAACAATGAGCAGTTCTTC | CASSEFGTGGRNNEQFF
TRBJ1-2 | many | - | TRBV7-9 | TGTGCCAGCAGCTTAACGTTAGCTACCTATGGCTACACCTTC | CASSLTLATYGYTF
TRBJ1-6 | - | - | TRBV10-3 | TGTGCTTCAATGGGGCGGGAGTATTCACCCCTCCACTTT | CASMGREYSPLHF
TRBJ1-4 | few | TRBD1 | TRBV20-1 | TGCAGTGCTAATGGCCCGGACAGGGGGAATGAAAAACTGTTTTTT | CSANGPDRGNEKLFF
TRBJ1-1 | few | TRBD1 | TRBV24-1 | TGTGCCACCAGCTCAGGGGGTAAAGCTTTCTTT | CATSSGGKAFF
TRBJ2-7 | - | - | TRBV6-2/TRBV6-3 | TGTGCCAGCCCGACTCTCAAGCAGTACTTC | CASPTLKQYF
TRBJ2-5 | - | - | TRBV20-1 | TGCAGTGCTAGAACGGGAATGGAAGGAGAGACCCGGTACTTC | CSARTGMEGETRYF
TRBJ1-5 | few | - | TRBV6-6 | TGTGCCAGCAGAGGCGCTGGTAATAGCAATCAGCCCCAGCATTTT | CASRGAGNSNQPQHF
TRBJ2-7 | few | TRBD2 | TRBV4-1 | TGTGCCAGCAGCCAAGAAGGGACTAGTTACGAGCAGTACTTC | CASSQEGTSYEQYF
TRBJ1-6 | - | - | TRBV2 | TGTGCCAGCAGTGAACAGGGCCATTCACCCCTCCACTTT | CASSEQGHSPLHF
TRBJ1-5 | - | - | TRBV4-1 | TGCGCCAGCAGCCAAGATTGGGACGGGAAGGGGAATCAGCCCCAGCATTTT | CASSQDWDGKGNQPQHF
TRBJ1-2 | - | - | TRBV20-1 | TGCAGTGCTAGTACGGGGGGCGTCGGCTATGGCTACACCTTC | CSASTGGVGYGYTF
TRBJ2-5 | - | - | TRBV25-1 | TGTGCCAGCAGTTTTAAGGGGCTGGAAGAGACCCAGTACTTC | CASSFKGLEETQYF
TRBJ1-1 | - | TRBD1 | TRBV5-6 | TGTGCCAGCAGCTTGGAGGGTGGACAGGAGAACACTGAAGCTTTCTTT | CASSLEGGQENTEAFF
TRBJ1-6 | few | TRBD1 | TRBV5-4 | TGTGCCAGCAGCCCGGGGACAGGGGCCACCTATAATTCACCCCTCCACTTT | CASSPGTGATYNSPLHF
TRBJ2-7 | few | - | TRBV7-8 | TGTGCCAGCAGCCAACCGGGACGGACATCCTACGAGCAGTACTTC | CASSQPGRTSYEQYF
TRBJ1-5 | many | - | TRBV7-9 | TGTGCCAGCAGCTTAGCGGTGGGGGGCGGTAGCAATCAGCCCCAGCATTTT | CASSLAVGGGSNQPQHF
TRBJ2-5 | - | TRBD2 | TRBV5-1 | TGCGCCAGCAGCCGAGTTAGCGGGAAAGAGACCCAGTACTTC | CASSRVSGKETQYF
TRBJ2-3 | - | - | TRBV10-3 | TGTGCCACCCGGGGGGCTAGTAGCACAGATACGCAGTATTTT | CATRGASSTDTQYF
TRBJ1-5 | few | - | TRBV7-9 | TGTGCCAGCAGCCAAGACCCACTGAATCAGCCCCAGCATTTT | CASSQDPLNQPQHF
TRBJ1-1 | - | - | TRBV19 | TGTGCCAGTGGGGACAATTTCCGAACTGAAGCTTTCTTT | CASGDNFRTEAFF
TRBJ2-5 | few | - | TRBV12-3/TRBV12-4 | TGTGCCAGCAGGAGCGGGCAAGAGACCCAGTACTTC | CASRSGQETQYF
TRBJ1-6 | few | - | TRBV10-3 | TGTGCCAGCAGTGTCTCCTATAATTCACCCCTCCACTTT | CASSVSYNSPLHF
TRBJ2-5 | few | TRBD1 | TRBV30 | TGTGCCTGGGGGACAGCGCAAGAGACCCAGTACTTC | CAWGTAQETQYF
TRBJ1-5 | - | - | TRBV12-3/TRBV12-4 | TGTGCCAGCAGCCAGATCAATCAGCCCCAGCATTTT | CASSQINQPQHF
TRBJ1-2 | few | TRBD1 | TRBV20-1 | TGCAGTGCCCTATCAACGACAGGGGCGGACTATGGCTACACCTTC | CSALSTTGADYGYTF
TRBJ1-4 | few | TRBD1 | TRBV20-1 | TGCAGTGCTAGATGGCGGCAGGGGGCGAATGAAAAACTGTTTTTT | CSARWRQGANEKLFF
TRBJ1-1 | many | TRBD1 | TRBV29-1 | TGCAGCGCAGACAGGGGGTCGGAGGGAACTGAAGCTTTCTTT | CSADRGSEGTEAFF
TRBJ1-1 | few | - | TRBV9 | TGTGCCAGCAGCCCCCTCCCGGAAGGCACTGAAGCTTTCTTT | CASSPLPEGTEAFF
TRBJ2-5 | - | TRBD1 | TRBV7-2 | TGTGCCAGCAGGCCGACAGGGGAGACCCAGTACTTC | CASRPTGETQYF